The 26 T cell receptor beta chains listed next were all sequenced from one sample in a study of blood T cell repertoires in COVID-19. Measured with immunoSEQ multiplex PCR; TCRdb has only the in-frame clones, and not every one. The sample gives 85,000 to 100,000 clones, approximately 88% of which show up once; roughly 17% is in the top ten. Sequencing was performed on peripheral blood. These receptors all stem from a woman aged 55-75 years with acute or convalescent COVID-19.

CDR3 region: CASSLLPGIGNQPQHF. CDR3 DNA: TGTGCCAGCAGCTTATTGCCAGGGATCGGCAATCAGCCCCAGCATTTT. The J gene is TRBJ1-5, the V gene TRBV7-2; possible D gene TRBD1, 5 bases. CDR1 SGHTA and CDR2 FQGNSA come from the germline V gene. V lost 2 bases and J 2 bases, leaving 13 bases between the germline ends. The CDR3 is made up of 16 amino acids.

V and J are TRBV5-4 and TRBJ2-5; 8 nucleotides match TRBD2. Germline V gene sequence: CDR1 SGHNT, CDR2 YYREEE (reference sequence). Trimming took 0 bases from V and 4 from J; bases not matched to a gene: 5. This CDR3 has 15 residues. CDR3 sequence reads: CASSLAGGPRETQYF. CDR3 in DNA: TGTGCCAGCAGCTTGGCGGGGGGGCCGCGAGAGACCCAGTACTTC.

CDR3 protein: CASSPGTGSLGDNEKLFF. The CDR3 DNA follows: TGTGCCAGCAGCCCCGGCACAGGTAGTTTGGGTGATAATGAAAAACTGTTTTTT. V gene TRBV7-9 combines with J gene TRBJ1-4, with D possibly being TRBD1 (5 bases). The CDR3 totals 18 residues. The germline CDR1 and CDR2 sequences are SEHNR and FQNEAQ (reference sequence). V gave up 5 bases and J gave up 4 bases, with 23 bases separating them.

The V call is TRBV5-1, the J call TRBJ2-1, with D possibly TRBD2 on 5 matching bases. This CDR3 has 16 residues. Germline V CDR1 and CDR2: SGHRS, YFSETQ. Trimming left V 2 bases short and J 0 bases short, with 12 bases between. CDR3 sequence: CASSFTTRSSYNEQFF. CDR3 nucleotides: TGCGCCAGCAGCTTCACCACTAGAAGCTCCTACAATGAGCAGTTCTTC.

This clone was counted between two and nine times. The rearrangement uses TRBV11-2 and TRBJ2-5; TRBD2 agrees at 8 bases. The germline CDR1 and CDR2 sequences are SGHAT and FQNNGV. J gave up 2 bases and V 1 base, and 3 bases lay outside the gene matches. The length of the CDR3 is 15 residues. The CDR3: CASSLGVAGQETQYF. Written as DNA, the CDR3 is TGTGCCAGCAGCTTAGGAGTAGCGGGGCAAGAGACCCAGTACTTC.

The chain's CDR3 is CASSLDPGSTEAFF. For the CDR3, the DNA is TGTGCCAGCAGCTTAGATCCGGGTTCCACTGAAGCTTTCTTT. The chain has TRBV11-3 and TRBJ1-1; D remains ambiguous. Germline lookup yields CDR1 SGHNT and CDR2 YENEEA. The CDR3 is 14 amino acids. With 0 bases removed from V and 4 bases from J, the gap between germline ends came to 9 bases. The entire variable domain, with the rest obtained from reference TRBV11-3 and TRBJ1-1, is as follows: EAGVVQSPRYKIIEKKQPVAFWCNPISGHNTLYWYLQNLGQGPELLIRYENEEAVDDSQLPKDRFSAERLKGVDSTLKIQPAELGDSAVYLCASSLDPGSTEAFFGQGTRLTVV.

This clone has only a few counts. This chain uses TRBV19 with TRBJ1-5; D gene ambiguous. Germline V gene data show CDR1 as LNHDA and CDR2 as SQIVND (reference sequence). There are 12 residues in the CDR3. Between the trimmed V and J ends, which lost 2 bases and 5 bases, there was a span of 4 bases. CDR3 protein: CASSILDQPQHF. The CDR3 nucleotides read TGTGCCAGTAGTATACTTGATCAGCCCCAGCATTTT.

The chain combines TRBV5-1 with TRBJ1-5, with D hard to call. The CDR3 is 15 residues long. V was pared by 0 bases and J by 5 bases, with 12 bases between. Germline V gene sequence: CDR1 SGHRS, CDR2 YFSETQ. CDR3 region: CASSLGSGRYQPQHF. CDR3 sequence (DNA): TGCGCCAGCAGCTTGGGATCAGGAAGATATCAGCCCCAGCATTTT. Filled out from reference TRBV5-1 and TRBJ1-5, the complete variable domain reads KAGVTQTPRYLIKTRGQQVTLSCSPISGHRSVSWYQQTPGQGLQFLFEYFSETQRNKGNFPGRFSGRQFSNSRSEMNVSTLELGDSALYLCASSLGSGRYQPQHFGDGTRLSIL.

This clone was counted a few times. The chain couples TRBV18 to TRBJ2-2; TRBD2 might be the D (5 bases). Germline V CDR1 and CDR2: KGHSH, LQKENI. Trimming left V 5 bases short and J 2 bases short, with 12 bases between. The CDR3 runs 15 residues. For the CDR3, the DNA is TGTGCCAGCTCAGTCCGGGGATCAAACACCGGGGAGCTGTTTTTT. This encodes CASSVRGSNTGELFF. Variable domain in full (rest from reference TRBV18 and TRBJ2-2): NAGVMQNPRHLVRRRGQEARLRCSPMKGHSHVYWYRQLPEEGLKFMVYLQKENIIDESGMPKERFSAEFPKEGPSILRIQQVVRGDSAAYFCASSVRGSNTGELFFGEGSRLTVL.

V and J are TRBV15 and TRBJ2-3; 8 bases line up with TRBD2. The J segment lost 2 bases and the V segment lost 2 bases, leaving 3 bases of the junction unmatched. In germline, CDR1 is LNHNV, CDR2 YYDKDF (reference sequence). There are 15 residues in the CDR3. The CDR3 is CATSRSGGSTDTQYF. For the CDR3, the DNA is TGTGCCACCAGCAGAAGCGGGGGATCCACAGATACGCAGTATTTT.

The chain combines TRBV25-1 with TRBJ2-3; TRBD1 might be the D (6 bases). Germline-derived CDR1 and CDR2 are MGHDK and SYGVNS. V was cut by 3 bases and J by 3 bases, with 10 bases left in between. The CDR3 runs to 14 residues. The CDR3 sequence: CASSDPQGTDTQYF. The DNA of the CDR3 is TGTGCCAGCAGTGATCCGCAGGGGACAGATACGCAGTATTTT.

As DNA, the CDR3 is TGTGCCAGCGTTCTTTCAGCTACAGGGGTGACTGAAGCTTTCTTT. Translated, it gives CASVLSATGVTEAFF. This chain links TRBV6-5 with TRBJ1-1; 7 bases line up with TRBD1. Per the germline V gene, CDR1 is MNHEY and CDR2 is SVGAGI. V lost 8 bases to trimming and J lost 5 bases; unmatched junction nucleotides: 14. CDR3 length equals 15 residues.

The gene calls are TRBV7-2 and TRBJ2-1; D gene ambiguous. Germline values: CDR1 SGHTA, CDR2 FQGNSA. Between the trimmed V and J ends, which lost 1 base and 0 bases, there was a span of 10 bases. This CDR3 region has 16 residues. This chain's CDR3 is CASSLVASSSYNEQFF. CDR3 in DNA: TGTGCCAGCAGCTTAGTGGCCTCCAGCTCCTACAATGAGCAGTTCTTC.

With respect to this clone: Distinct nucleotide sequences in the sample also encode this CDR3. This chain connects TRBV28 to TRBJ1-5, with D perhaps TRBD1 (5 bases). V lost 3 bases and J lost 1, with 10 bases in between. CDR1 is MDHEN, CDR2 SYDVKM, per germline. CDR3 length equals 15 residues. CDR3 bases: TGTGCCAGCAGTTTGCCAGGGAACAGCAATCAGCCCCAGCATTTT. It is translated as CASSLPGNSNQPQHF.

The rearrangement uses TRBV7-3 and TRBJ2-5, with 16 bases aligning to TRBD2. V lost 2 bases to trimming and J lost 4 bases; unmatched junction nucleotides: 4. The CDR3 has 17 amino acids. Germline V gives CDR1 SGHTA, CDR2 FQGTGA. CDR3 nucleotides: TGTGCCAGCAGCTTAGGGACTAGCGGGGGGGCCGGAGAGACCCAGTACTTC. As protein: CASSLGTSGGAGETQYF.

The chain combines TRBV11-2 with TRBJ2-2; 12 bases are shared with TRBD2. The CDR3 consists of 17 residues. CDR1 and CDR2 from the germline V gene are SGHAT and FQNNGV. The V segment lost 5 bases and the J segment 3 bases; nucleotides outside the gene matches: 7. CDR3 residues: CASSRPSGGADTGELFF. CDR3 nucleotides: TGTGCCAGCAGCCGCCCTAGCGGGGGGGCCGACACCGGGGAGCTGTTTTTT.

The gene calls are TRBV28 and TRBJ2-5, with TRBD1 identical over 9 bases. Germline CDR1 and CDR2: MDHEN and SYDVKM. The CDR3 is made up of 16 amino acids. V dropped 0 bases and J dropped 2; count of bases not matched to a gene: 4. The DNA for the CDR3 is TGTGCCAGCAGTTTATGGGGACAGGGTACGCAAGAGACCCAGTACTTC. Amino acid sequence: CASSLWGQGTQETQYF.

CDR3 amino acids: CATGQGNYAGELFF. As DNA, the CDR3 is TGTGCCACTGGACAGGGGAACTATGCCGGGGAGCTGTTTTTT. This sequence joins TRBV19 and TRBJ2-2, with 9 bases lining up with TRBD1. Germline-derived CDR1 and CDR2 are LNHDA and SQIVND (reference sequence). The CDR3 runs to 14 residues. V lost 10 bases and J lost 6; bases outside the gene matches: 9.

V is TRBV28 and J is TRBJ2-5; 8 positions agree with TRBD2. Germline loops: CDR1 MDHEN, CDR2 SYDVKM. V lost 8 bases and J lost 2; bases outside the gene matches: 4. The CDR3 covers 13 residues. This chain's CDR3 is CASGGGGQETQYF. In DNA form, the CDR3 reads TGTGCCAGCGGAGGCGGGGGGCAAGAGACCCAGTACTTC. The full variable domain, rest sourced from reference TRBV28 and TRBJ2-5, is DVKVTQSSRYLVKRTGEKVFLECVQDMDHENMFWYRQDPGLGLRLIYFSYDVKMKEKGDIPEGYSVSREKKERFSLILESASTNQTSMYLCASGGGGQETQYFGPGTRLLVL.

CDR3 region: CASSLEYGELFF. CDR3 in DNA: TGTGCCAGCAGCTTAGAATACGGGGAGCTGTTTTTT. The J gene is TRBJ2-2, the V gene TRBV11-2; unclear D gene. Deletions cut 0 bases from V and 7 bases from J, with 3 bases between. Germline values: CDR1 SGHAT, CDR2 FQNNGV. The CDR3 length is 12 residues.

The chain joins TRBV19 to TRBJ1-5, with 8 positions matching TRBD1. CDR1 is LNHDA, CDR2 SQIVND, per germline (reference sequence). Trimming cost V 5 bases and J 6 bases; bases outside gene matches: 12. The CDR3 runs to 16 residues. The CDR3 DNA is TGTGCCAGTAGTCTAGGACAGGGACAGTTTTTTCAGCCCCAGCATTTT. This codes for CASSLGQGQFFQPQHF.

This chain's CDR3 is CASSSDRVNSPLHF. The CDR3 nucleotides are TGTGCCAGCAGCTCTGACAGGGTAAATTCACCCCTCCACTTT. The chain uses TRBV3-1 (or the pseudogene TRBV3-2) and TRBJ1-6; 7 bases align to TRBD1. There are 14 residues in the CDR3. Germline V gene sequence: CDR1 LGHDT, CDR2 YNNKEL (reference sequence). Unmatched junction bases numbered 5, after V lost 5 bases and J lost 7 bases.

This clone is a singleton in its sample. The chain recombines TRBV24-1 with TRBJ1-2; possible D gene TRBD1, 6 bases. The CDR3 loop spans 16 amino acids. The germline V gene has CDR1 KGHDR and CDR2 SFDVKD. The V end was cut by 4 bases, the J end by 3 bases, with 17 bases between. CDR3 amino acids: CATSDSGTNLDYGYTF. In DNA form, the CDR3 reads TGTGCCACCAGTGACTCCGGGACAAATTTGGACTATGGCTACACCTTC.

CDR3 loop: CASTVTGVNYGYTF. The CDR3 DNA reads as TGTGCCAGCACCGTTACAGGGGTTAACTATGGCTACACCTTC. This chain uses TRBV7-2 with TRBJ1-2, with 7 bases that match TRBD1. There are 14 residues in the CDR3. Unmatched junction bases numbered 6, after V lost 7 bases and J lost 1 base. Germline V CDR1 and CDR2: SGHTA, FQGNSA.

This clone has more than one count but fewer than ten. This rearrangement joins TRBV28 to TRBJ2-1, with 14 bases fitting TRBD2. CDR1 and CDR2 (germline): MDHEN, SYDVKM. V trimming: 5 bases; J trimming: 7 bases; junction bases outside the gene matches: 13. The CDR3 length is 18 residues. Written as DNA, the CDR3 is TGTGCCAGCAGTGGAACCCCGGGACTAGCGGGGGCAGGGAATGAGCAGTTCTTC. This sequence encodes CASSGTPGLAGAGNEQFF.

The V call is TRBV5-6, the J call TRBJ2-7; D ambiguous. Per the germline V gene, CDR1 is SGHDT and CDR2 is YYEEEE. V gave up 4 bases and J gave up 2 bases, with 22 bases separating them. This CDR3 spans 17 amino acids. CDR3 DNA sequence: TGTGCCAGCAGCACCCGGGTCCCCGTCACCACCACCTACGAGCAGTACTTC. This gives the protein CASSTRVPVTTTYEQYF.